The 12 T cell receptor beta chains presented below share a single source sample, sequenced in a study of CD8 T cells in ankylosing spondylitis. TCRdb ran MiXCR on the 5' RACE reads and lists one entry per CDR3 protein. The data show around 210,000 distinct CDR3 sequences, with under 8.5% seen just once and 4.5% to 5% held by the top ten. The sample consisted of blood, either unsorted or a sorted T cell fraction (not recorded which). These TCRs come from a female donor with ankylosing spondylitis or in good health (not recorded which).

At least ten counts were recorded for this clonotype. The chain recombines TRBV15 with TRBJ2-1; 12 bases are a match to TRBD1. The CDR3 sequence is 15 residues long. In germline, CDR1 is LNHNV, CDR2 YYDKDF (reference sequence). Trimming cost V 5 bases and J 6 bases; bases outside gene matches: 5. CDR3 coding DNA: TGTGCCACCAGCGTCCGGGACAGGGGGCCCAATGAGCAGTTCTTC. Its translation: CATSVRDRGPNEQFF.

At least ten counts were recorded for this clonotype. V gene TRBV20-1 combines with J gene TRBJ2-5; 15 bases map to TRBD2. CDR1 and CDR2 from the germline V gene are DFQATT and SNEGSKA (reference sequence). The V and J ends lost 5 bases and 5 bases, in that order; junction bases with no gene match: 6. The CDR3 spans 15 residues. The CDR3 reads CSAYGLAGGPETQYF. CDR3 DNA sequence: TGCAGTGCTTACGGACTAGCGGGAGGGCCGGAGACCCAGTACTTC.

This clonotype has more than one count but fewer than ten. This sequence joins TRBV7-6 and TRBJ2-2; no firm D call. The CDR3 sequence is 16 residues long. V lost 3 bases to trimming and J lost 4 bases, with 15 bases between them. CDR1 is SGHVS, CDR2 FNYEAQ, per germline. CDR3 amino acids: CASSLRVSGITGELFF. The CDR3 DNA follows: TGTGCCAGCAGCTTGCGCGTATCAGGAATCACCGGGGAGCTGTTTTTT.

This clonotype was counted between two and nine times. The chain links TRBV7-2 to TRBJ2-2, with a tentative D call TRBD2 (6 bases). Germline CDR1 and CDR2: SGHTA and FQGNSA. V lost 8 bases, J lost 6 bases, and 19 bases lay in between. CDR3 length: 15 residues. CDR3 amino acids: CASAPRAGPAGELFF. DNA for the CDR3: TGTGCCAGCGCCCCTCGGGCGGGGCCTGCCGGGGAGCTGTTTTTT.

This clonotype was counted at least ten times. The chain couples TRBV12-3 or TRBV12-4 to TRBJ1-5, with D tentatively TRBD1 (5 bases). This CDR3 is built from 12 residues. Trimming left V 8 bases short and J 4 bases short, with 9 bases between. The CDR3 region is CASGGRNQPQHF. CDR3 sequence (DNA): TGTGCCAGCGGGGGACGTAATCAGCCCCAGCATTTT.

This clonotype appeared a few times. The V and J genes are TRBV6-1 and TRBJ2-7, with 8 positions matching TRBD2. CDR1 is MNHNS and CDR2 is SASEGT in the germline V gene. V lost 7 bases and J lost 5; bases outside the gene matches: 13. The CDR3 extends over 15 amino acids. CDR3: CASTGGTSERDEQYF. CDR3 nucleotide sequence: TGTGCCAGCACGGGTGGGACTAGTGAAAGGGACGAGCAGTACTTC.

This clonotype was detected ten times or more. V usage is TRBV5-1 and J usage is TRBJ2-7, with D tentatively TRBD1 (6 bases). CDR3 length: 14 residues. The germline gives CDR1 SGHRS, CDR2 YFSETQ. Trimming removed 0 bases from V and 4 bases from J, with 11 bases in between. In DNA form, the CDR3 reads TGCGCCAGCAGCTTGGACACAGGGTTGTACGAGCAGTACTTC. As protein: CASSLDTGLYEQYF.

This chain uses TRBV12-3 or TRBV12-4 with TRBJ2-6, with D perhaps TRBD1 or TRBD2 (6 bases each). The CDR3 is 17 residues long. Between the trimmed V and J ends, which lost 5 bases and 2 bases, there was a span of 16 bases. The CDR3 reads CASSARGAGAGANVLTF. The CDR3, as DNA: TGTGCCAGCAGTGCGAGGGGGGCTGGGGCTGGGGCCAACGTCCTGACTTTC.

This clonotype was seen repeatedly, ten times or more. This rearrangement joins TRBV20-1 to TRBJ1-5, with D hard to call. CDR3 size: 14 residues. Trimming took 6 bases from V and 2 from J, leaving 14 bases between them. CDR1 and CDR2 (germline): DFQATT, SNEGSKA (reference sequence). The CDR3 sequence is CSARSELGNQPQHF. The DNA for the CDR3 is TGCAGTGCCCGCTCAGAATTAGGCAATCAGCCCCAGCATTTT.

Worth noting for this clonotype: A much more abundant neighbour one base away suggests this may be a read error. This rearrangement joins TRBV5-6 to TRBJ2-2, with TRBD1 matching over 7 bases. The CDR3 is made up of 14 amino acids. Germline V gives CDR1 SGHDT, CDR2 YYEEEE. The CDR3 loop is CASSLRQGVGALFF. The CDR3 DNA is TGTGCCAGCAGCTTGCGACAGGGCGTAGGGGCGCTGTTTTTT.

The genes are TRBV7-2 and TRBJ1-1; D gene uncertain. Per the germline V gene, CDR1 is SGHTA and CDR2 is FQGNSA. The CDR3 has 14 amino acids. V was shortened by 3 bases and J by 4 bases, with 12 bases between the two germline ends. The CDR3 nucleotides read TGTGCCAGCAGCTTTTCGAGGGCGGGCACTGAAGCTTTCTTT. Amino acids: CASSFSRAGTEAFF.

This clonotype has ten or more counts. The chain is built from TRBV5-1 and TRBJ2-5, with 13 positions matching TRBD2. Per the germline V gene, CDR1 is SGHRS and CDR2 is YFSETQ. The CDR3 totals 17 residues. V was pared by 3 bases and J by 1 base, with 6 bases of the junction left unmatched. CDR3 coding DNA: TGCGCCAGCAGCTCCTCGGGACTAGCGGGATTCCAAGAGACCCAGTACTTC. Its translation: CASSSSGLAGFQETQYF. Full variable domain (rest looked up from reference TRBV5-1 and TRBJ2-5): KAGVTQTPRYLIKTRGQQVTLSCSPISGHRSVSWYQQTPGQGLQFLFEYFSETQRNKGNFPGRFSGRQFSNSRSEMNVSTLELGDSALYLCASSSSGLAGFQETQYFGPGTRLLVL.